This T cell receptor beta chain was obtained from a study of vaccination and CD4 T cells after COVID-19. Study-wide context: Typically, post-vaccine samples were obtained a median roughly 70 days after dose two, within a range of 14 to 241.

With the Oncomine TCR Beta short-read assay, DNA from cultured CD4+ T cells was sequenced. TCRdb passed the PCR reads through MiXCR, listing each CDR3 protein once. The data contain 9,500 to 15,000 distinct CDR3 sequences, 60% of them singletons. Treatment of the sample: approximately nine-day PBMC culture with coronavirus spike peptide pools or control peptides (ViraFEST assay). ViraFEST sequenced TCRs after peptide-pool expansion of antigen-specific T cells. Remarks on this clonotype: What it binds is not known.

This clonotype originated in a human donor who had recovered from COVID-19. What was sequenced was CD4+ T cells from blood, cultured in vitro.

The CDR3, as DNA: TGCGCCAGCAGCCAAGGCTTAGGGGAAGAAACTGAAGCTTTCTTT. Amino acids: CASSQGLGEETEAFF. V and J are TRBV4-3 and TRBJ1-1; possible D gene TRBD1, 5 bases. CDR3 length equals 15 residues. Germline V gene data show CDR1 as LGHNA and CDR2 as YSLEER. V was pared by 1 base and J by 5 bases, with 14 bases between.